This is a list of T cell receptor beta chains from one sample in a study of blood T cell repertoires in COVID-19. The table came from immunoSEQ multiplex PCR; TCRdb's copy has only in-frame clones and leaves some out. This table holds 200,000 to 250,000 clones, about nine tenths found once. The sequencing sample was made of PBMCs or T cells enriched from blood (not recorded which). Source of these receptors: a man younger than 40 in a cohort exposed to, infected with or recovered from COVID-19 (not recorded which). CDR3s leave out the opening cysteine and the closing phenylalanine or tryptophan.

ASVRQGGNQPQH TRBV6-5
ASSFGLPGEKTEAF TRBV11-2
ASSRRKESPNTGELF TRBV23-1
ASSSDREAF TRBV28
ATLASSGGSYEQY TRBV15
ASSWGDRTYSPLH TRBV5-4
ASSSLIAGGKVVNEQF TRBV27
ASTVTGRTGELF TRBV19
ASSFRQGNTEAF TRBV5-6
ASSQDRGRNTEAF TRBV14
ASSRDRVAGTEAF TRBV5-1
ASNSGGVNTEAF TRBV28
ASSLGTPSGQTLNTEAF TRBV7-9